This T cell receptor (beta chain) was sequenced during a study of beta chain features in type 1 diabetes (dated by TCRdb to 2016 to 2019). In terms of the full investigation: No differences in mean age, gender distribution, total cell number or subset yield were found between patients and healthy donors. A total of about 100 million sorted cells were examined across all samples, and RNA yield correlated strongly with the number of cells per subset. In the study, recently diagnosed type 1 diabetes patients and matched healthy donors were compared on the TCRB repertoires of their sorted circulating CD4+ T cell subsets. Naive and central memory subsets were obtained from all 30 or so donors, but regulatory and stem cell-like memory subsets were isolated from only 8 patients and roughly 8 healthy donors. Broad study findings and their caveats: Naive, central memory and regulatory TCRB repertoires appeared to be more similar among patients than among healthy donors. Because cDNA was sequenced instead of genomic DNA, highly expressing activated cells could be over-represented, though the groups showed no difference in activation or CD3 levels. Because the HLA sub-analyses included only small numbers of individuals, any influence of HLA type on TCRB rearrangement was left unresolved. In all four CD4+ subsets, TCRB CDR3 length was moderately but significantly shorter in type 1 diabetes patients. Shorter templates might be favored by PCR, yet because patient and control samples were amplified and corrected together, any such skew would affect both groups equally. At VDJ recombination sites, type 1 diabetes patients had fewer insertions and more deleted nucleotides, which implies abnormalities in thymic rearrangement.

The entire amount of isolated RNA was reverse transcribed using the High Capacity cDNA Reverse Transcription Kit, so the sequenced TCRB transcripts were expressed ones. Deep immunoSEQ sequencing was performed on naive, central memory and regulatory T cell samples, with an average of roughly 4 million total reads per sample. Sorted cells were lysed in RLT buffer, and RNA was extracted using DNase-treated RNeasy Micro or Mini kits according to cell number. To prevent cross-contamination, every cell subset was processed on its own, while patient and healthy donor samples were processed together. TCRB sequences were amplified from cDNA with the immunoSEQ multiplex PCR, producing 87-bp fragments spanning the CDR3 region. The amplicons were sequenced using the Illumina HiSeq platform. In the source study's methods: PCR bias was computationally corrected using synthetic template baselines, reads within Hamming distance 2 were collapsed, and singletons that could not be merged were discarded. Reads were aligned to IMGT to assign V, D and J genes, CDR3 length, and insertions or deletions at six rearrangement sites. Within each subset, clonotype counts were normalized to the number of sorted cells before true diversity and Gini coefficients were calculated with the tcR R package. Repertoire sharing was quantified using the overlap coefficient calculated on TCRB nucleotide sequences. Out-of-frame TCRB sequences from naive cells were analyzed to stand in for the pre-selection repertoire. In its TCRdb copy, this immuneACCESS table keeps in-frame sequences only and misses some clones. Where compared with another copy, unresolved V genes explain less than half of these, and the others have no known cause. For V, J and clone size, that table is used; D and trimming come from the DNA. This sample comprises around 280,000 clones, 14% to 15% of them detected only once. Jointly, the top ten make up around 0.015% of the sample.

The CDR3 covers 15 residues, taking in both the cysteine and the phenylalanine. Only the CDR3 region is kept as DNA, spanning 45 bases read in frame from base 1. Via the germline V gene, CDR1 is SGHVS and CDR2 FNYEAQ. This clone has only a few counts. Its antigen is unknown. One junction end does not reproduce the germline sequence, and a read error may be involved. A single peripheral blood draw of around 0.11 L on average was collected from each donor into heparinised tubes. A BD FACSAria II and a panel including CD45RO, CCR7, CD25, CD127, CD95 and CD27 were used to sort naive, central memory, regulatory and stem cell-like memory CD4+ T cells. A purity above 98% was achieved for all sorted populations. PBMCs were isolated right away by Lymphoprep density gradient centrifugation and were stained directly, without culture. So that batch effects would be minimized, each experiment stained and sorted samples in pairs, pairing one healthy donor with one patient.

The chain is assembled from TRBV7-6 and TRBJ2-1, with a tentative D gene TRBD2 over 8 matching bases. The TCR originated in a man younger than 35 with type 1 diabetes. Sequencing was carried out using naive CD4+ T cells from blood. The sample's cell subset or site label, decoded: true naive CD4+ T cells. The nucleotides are TGTGCCAGCAGCGTAGCGGGACAGCCTAACAATGAGCAGTTCTTC. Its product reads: CASSVAGQPNNEQFF.